This TCR beta chain appears in the sequencing data of a study of blood T cell repertoires in COVID-19. Study-level information: Both acute and convalescent COVID-19 samples were obtained from the United States, Italy and Spain.

Assay used: immunoSEQ multiplex PCR; TCRdb lists only in-frame clones, some missing. Of about 350,000 clones listed, roughly 90% are singletons. Within 2 weeks before study entry, exposed participants met a COVID-19 case. Germline V CDR1 and CDR2: LNHDA, SQIVND (reference sequence). The CDR3 runs to 13 residues. The germline V and J ends were trimmed by 7 bases and 3 bases, with 13 bases remaining between them. The origin of this receptor is a woman aged 25 to 39 who had been exposed to COVID-19. The V gene is TRBV19, the J gene TRBJ2-7; no clear D. Sequenced input: PBMCs or T cells enriched from blood (not recorded which). This CDR3 reads CASIVVGDYEQYF. CDR3 DNA sequence: TGTGCCAGTATCGTGGTGGGCGACTACGAGCAGTACTTC.